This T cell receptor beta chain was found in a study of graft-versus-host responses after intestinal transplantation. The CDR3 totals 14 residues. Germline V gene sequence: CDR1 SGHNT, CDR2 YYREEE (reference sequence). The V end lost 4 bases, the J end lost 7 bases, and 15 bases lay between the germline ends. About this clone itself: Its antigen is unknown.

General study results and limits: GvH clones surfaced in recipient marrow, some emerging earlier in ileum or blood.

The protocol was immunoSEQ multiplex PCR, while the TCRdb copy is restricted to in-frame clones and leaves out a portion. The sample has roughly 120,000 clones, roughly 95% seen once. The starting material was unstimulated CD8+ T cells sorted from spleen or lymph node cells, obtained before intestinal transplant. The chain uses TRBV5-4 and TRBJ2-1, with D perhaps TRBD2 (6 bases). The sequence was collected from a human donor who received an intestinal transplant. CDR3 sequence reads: CASSPSRRGNEQFF. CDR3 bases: TGTGCCAGCAGCCCAAGCAGGCGGGGTAATGAGCAGTTCTTC. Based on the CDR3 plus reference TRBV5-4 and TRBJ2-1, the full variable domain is ETGVTQSPTHLIKTRGQQVTLRCSSQSGHNTVSWYQQALGQGPQFIFQYYREEENGRGNFPPRFSGLQFPNYSSELNVNALELDDSALYLCASSPSRRGNEQFFGPGTRLTVL.